This T cell receptor beta chain was sequenced in a study of control samples from healthy donors and cancer patients. The table came from immunoSEQ multiplex PCR; TCRdb's copy has only in-frame clones and leaves some out. Of roughly 90,000 clones listed, roughly four fifths are singletons. A single count supports this clone. The CDR3 has 15 residues. V gave up 5 bases and J gave up 2 bases, with 16 bases separating them. Germline loops: CDR1 SEHNR, CDR2 FQNEAQ (reference sequence). Sequencing was performed on blood. The rearrangement links TRBV7-9 to TRBJ2-7, with D hard to call. The TCR sequence derives from a woman aged 60-75 years in good health. The CDR3 DNA is TGTGCCAGCAGCCATGCACCCAGTATCGCCTACGAGCAGTACTTC. As protein: CASSHAPSIAYEQYF.